The 16 T cell receptor beta chains given below trace back to one sample, sequenced in a study of blood T cell repertoires in COVID-19. Repertoires were generated with immunoSEQ multiplex PCR, while TCRdb's copy carries only in-frame clones and drops some. Counted here are 100,000 to 150,000 clones, 75% to 85% occurring once; the ten biggest clones make up 30% to 45%. Sequencing used peripheral blood. The receptors were sampled from a man aged 35-49 years with active or convalescent COVID-19.

The V call is TRBV29-1, the J call TRBJ2-4, with 8 bases identical to TRBD1. This CDR3 is built from 14 residues. The trim removed 6 bases at V and 1 base at J, leaving 5 bases unmatched. The germline CDR1 and CDR2 sequences are SQVTM and ANQGSEA. The CDR3 DNA reads as TGCAGCGTCACGCAGGGGGCCGCCAAAAACATTCAGTACTTC. It specifies CSVTQGAAKNIQYF.

The CDR3 bases are TGTGCCAGCAGTGACGGGACTTACACAGATACGCAGTATTTT. Protein sequence: CASSDGTYTDTQYF. This chain connects TRBV6-4 to TRBJ2-3; D might be TRBD2 (6 bases). This CDR3 spans 14 amino acids. CDR1 and CDR2 from the germline V gene are MRHNA and SNTAGT. V was clipped by 2 bases and J by 2 bases, with 8 bases between them.

The chain combines TRBV19 with TRBJ1-2; no clear D. Trimming took 3 bases from V and 5 from J, leaving 13 bases between them. Germline CDR1 LNHDA, CDR2 SQIVND (reference sequence). The CDR3 length is 14 residues. CDR3 residues: CASSIGRNLYGYTF. Here the CDR3 DNA reads TGTGCCAGTAGTATCGGGAGAAACCTTTATGGCTACACCTTC.

The rearrangement links TRBV28 to TRBJ2-7, with D possibly being TRBD1 (6 bases). Trimming cost V 3 bases and J 3 bases, with 9 bases left between them. This CDR3 region has 13 residues. Germline loops: CDR1 MDHEN, CDR2 SYDVKM. This CDR3 reads CASSFPQGYEQYF. Written as DNA, the CDR3 is TGTGCCAGCAGTTTCCCACAGGGCTACGAGCAGTACTTC.

The rearrangement uses TRBV14 and TRBJ2-1, with a weak D call TRBD2 (5 bases). The CDR3 has 17 residues. Per germline, CDR1 SGHDN and CDR2 FVKESK. Between the trimmed V and J ends, which lost 0 bases and 7 bases, there was a span of 19 bases. CDR3 sequence: CASSQDSRGVSRNEQFF. CDR3 bases: TGTGCCAGCAGCCAAGATTCTCGGGGAGTATCGAGGAATGAGCAGTTCTTC.

This clone has at least ten counts. The chain combines TRBV7-7 with TRBJ2-5, with D possibly TRBD1 on 5 matching bases. The CDR3 loop spans 15 amino acids. Between the trimmed V and J ends, which lost 5 bases and 4 bases, there was a span of 17 bases. Germline-derived CDR1 and CDR2 are SSHAT and FNYEAQ (reference sequence). CDR3 sequence: CASSPVGQGGETQYF. CDR3 nucleotide sequence: TGTGCCAGCAGCCCTGTCGGGCAGGGCGGAGAGACCCAGTACTTC.

The chain has TRBV11-2 and TRBJ2-1, with no clear D. There are 13 residues in the CDR3. With 1 base removed from V and 6 bases from J, the gap between germline ends came to 7 bases. Per germline, CDR1 SGHAT and CDR2 FQNNGV. The CDR3 sequence is CASSLGLPNEQFF. CDR3 bases: TGTGCCAGCAGCTTAGGACTGCCCAATGAGCAGTTCTTC. Supplemented by reference TRBV11-2 and TRBJ2-1, the full variable domain reads EAGVAQSPRYKIIEKRQSVAFWCNPISGHATLYWYQQILGQGPKLLIQFQNNGVVDDSQLPKDRFSAERLKGVDSTLKIQPAKLEDSAVYLCASSLGLPNEQFFGPGTRLTVL.

This chain connects TRBV10-3 to TRBJ2-1, with 7 bases identical to TRBD2. The V gene end was trimmed by 4 bases and the J gene end by 4 bases; junction bases not matched to a gene: 7. Germline values: CDR1 ENHRY, CDR2 SYGVKD. This CDR3 is built from 15 residues. The DNA for the CDR3 is TGTGCCATCAGTGTTGGCGGGAGTAGTTACAATGAGCAGTTCTTC. It is translated as CAISVGGSSYNEQFF.

This clone was picked up one time. The V gene is TRBV19, the J gene TRBJ2-6, with D uncertain. With 5 bases removed from V and 4 bases from J, the gap between germline ends came to 6 bases. The CDR3 loop spans 13 amino acids. Per the germline V gene, CDR1 is LNHDA and CDR2 is SQIVND (reference sequence). The CDR3 protein is CASSSQGANVLTF. The CDR3 bases are TGTGCCAGTAGTTCCCAAGGGGCCAACGTCCTGACTTTC.

The chain is built from TRBV24-1 and TRBJ2-3; tentative D call: TRBD1 (5 bases). Trimming pared 4 bases from V and 0 bases from J, leaving 13 bases between. The germline V gene encodes CDR1 KGHDR and CDR2 SFDVKD. This CDR3 has 16 residues. CDR3 nucleotide sequence: TGTGCCACCAGTGACAATGGACAAACAAGCACAGATACGCAGTATTTT. Its protein product is CATSDNGQTSTDTQYF.

CDR3: CASSSRGGASSYNSPLHF. CDR3 bases: TGTGCCAGCAGCTCCCGAGGGGGGGCGAGCTCCTATAATTCACCCCTCCACTTT. The chain carries TRBV13 and TRBJ1-6; D might be TRBD1 (6 bases). Looked up from germline, CDR1 is PRHDT and CDR2 is FYEKMQ (reference sequence). This CDR3 has 18 residues. Trimming stripped 4 bases from V and 0 bases from J, with 16 bases between. Using reference TRBV13 and TRBJ1-6 for the parts outside the CDR3, the full variable domain is AAGVIQSPRHLIKEKRETATLKCYPIPRHDTVYWYQQGPGQDPQFLISFYEKMQSDKGSIPDRFSAQQFSDYHSELNMSSLELGDSALYFCASSSRGGASSYNSPLHFGNGTRLTVT.

This chain links TRBV5-1 with TRBJ1-3; 11 bases line up with TRBD1. V lost 4 bases to trimming and J lost 4 bases; unmatched junction nucleotides: 7. Germline V gene lookup returns CDR1 SGHRS and CDR2 YFSETQ. The CDR3 runs 16 residues. The CDR3 DNA follows: TGCGCCAGCAGCACGGACAGGGGGCCGGCGGGAAACACCATATATTTT. It codes for CASSTDRGPAGNTIYF.

This chain joins TRBV2 and TRBJ1-4; D possibly corresponds to TRBD1 (6 bases). Per germline, CDR1 SNHLY and CDR2 FYNNEI. The CDR3 sequence is 16 residues long. Trimming removed 5 bases from V and 8 bases from J, with 21 bases in between. The CDR3 region has the DNA TGTGCCAGCAGTCTTTGGGACACCGGGCACAGAGAAAAACTGTTTTTT. This codes for CASSLWDTGHREKLFF.

V and J are TRBV13 and TRBJ2-2, with a tentative D call TRBD2 (6 bases). With 4 bases removed from V and 2 bases from J, the gap between germline ends came to 11 bases. The germline V gene encodes CDR1 PRHDT and CDR2 FYEKMQ (reference sequence). The CDR3 contains 15 residues. CDR3 nucleotide sequence: TGTGCCAGCAGCTACGGTAGCGGAAACACCGGGGAGCTGTTTTTT. This codes for CASSYGSGNTGELFF.

CDR3 nucleotides: TGTGCCAGCAGCGTAGCTAGACAGCACACAGATACGCAGTATTTT. The encoded protein is CASSVARQHTDTQYF. The chain is built from TRBV9 and TRBJ2-3; D might be TRBD1 (5 bases). The CDR3 has 15 residues. CDR1 SGDLS and CDR2 YYNGEE come from the germline V gene. V was cut by 0 bases and J by 2 bases, with 10 bases left in between.

J is TRBJ1-1 and V is TRBV7-2; maybe TRBD1 (5 bases). Trimming removed 6 bases at V and 7 bases at J, with 12 bases between. This CDR3 spans 12 amino acids. Germline values: CDR1 SGHTA, CDR2 FQGNSA. DNA of the CDR3: TGTGCCAGCAGGCGGGGTGGGGGTGAAGCTTTCTTT. Its protein product is CASRRGGGEAFF.